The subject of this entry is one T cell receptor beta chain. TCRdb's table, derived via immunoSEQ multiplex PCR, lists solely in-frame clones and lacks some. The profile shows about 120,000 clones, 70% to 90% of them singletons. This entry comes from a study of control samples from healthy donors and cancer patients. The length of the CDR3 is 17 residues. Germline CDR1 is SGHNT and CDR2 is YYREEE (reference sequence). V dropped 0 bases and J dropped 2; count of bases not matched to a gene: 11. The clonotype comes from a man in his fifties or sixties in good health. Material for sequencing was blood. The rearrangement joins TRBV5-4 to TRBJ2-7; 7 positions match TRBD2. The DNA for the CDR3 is TGTGCCAGCAGCTTGGGGCTCAAGGAGCGGGGCACCTACGAGCAGTACTTC. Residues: CASSLGLKERGTYEQYF.